This T cell receptor (beta chain) was identified in a study of breast tumors, draining lymph nodes, adjacent tissues. Axillary draining lymph nodes of breast cancer patients supplied the node samples. TCRdb reanalysed the multiplex PCR reads using MiXCR and keeps one entry per CDR3 protein. The sample holds approximately 90,000 distinct CDR3 sequences, over 25% seen once. This CDR3 region has 16 residues. The ends were cut back, 5 bases at V and 1 base at J, with 17 bases in the middle. The germline CDR1 and CDR2 sequences are MNHNS and SASEGT. Sequenced material: axillary lymph node tissue. The receptor's source is a female donor with breast cancer. Some clones in this sample may be carry-over from other donors' samples. V usage is TRBV6-1 and J usage is TRBJ1-1, with D tentatively TRBD1 (5 bases). CDR3 region: CASSTPRGGQNTEAFF. CDR3 nucleotides: TGTGCCAGCAGTACCCCTAGGGGAGGACAGAACACTGAAGCTTTCTTT.